This TCR beta chain was recorded in a study of Ad26.COV2.S vaccination and SARS-CoV-2 variants. About the research overall: Once or twice, 56 days apart, Ad26.COV2.S was delivered intramuscularly.

The table came from immunoSEQ multiplex PCR; TCRdb's copy has only in-frame clones and leaves some out. The table lists over 200,000 clones, over 75% of them singletons. V lost 3 bases, J lost 4 bases, and 6 bases stayed unmatched. The CDR3 length is 15 residues. CDR1 is SGDLS and CDR2 is YYNGEE in the germline V gene. As to treatment: roughly 20 received Ad26.COV2.S at low or high dose, single or two shots; several received placebo; per-sample allocation not given. Day 63 following the first vaccine or placebo injection was when the samples were taken. This TCR came from a person between 18 and 65 years old who received the Ad26.COV2.S COVID-19 vaccine or a placebo. The rearrangement uses TRBV9 and TRBJ2-5; 10 nucleotides match TRBD1. The material sequenced was peripheral blood, taken in a trial of Ad26.COV2.S vaccine versus placebo. CDR3 DNA: TGTGCCAGCAGCGACGGGACAGGGGCCGGAGAGACCCAGTACTTC. Its translation is CASSDGTGAGETQYF.